This entry describes one T cell receptor (beta chain). The sample is drawn from a study of PD-L1 blockade in urothelial cancer. Study-level information: Chemotherapy regimens numbering 0 to 3 had been given to patients. T cell content in blood samples showed a median of 141,255.

Clones were sequenced by immunoSEQ multiplex PCR, and TCRdb holds only the in-frame ones, with some missing. The sample gives about 76,000 clones, roughly 90% of which show up once; 4.5% is in the top ten. From germline, CDR1 is MGHDK and CDR2 SYGVNS. V gave up 6 bases and J gave up 2 bases; unmatched junction bases: 7. This CDR3 is 16 amino acids long. The sample's time point: pretreatment peripheral blood. This receptor was obtained from a man aged 65 to 79 with urothelial cancer. The material sequenced was PBMCs, taken around atezolizumab (anti-PD-L1) treatment. V usage is TRBV25-1 and J usage is TRBJ1-4, with 9 bases that match TRBD1. CDR3 nucleotide sequence: TGTGCCAGCAGCGACAGGGGGTTAGGGACTAATGAAAAACTGTTTTTT. This encodes CASSDRGLGTNEKLFF. The full variable domain, in which reference TRBV25-1 and TRBJ1-4 provide the parts outside the CDR3, is EADIYQTPRYLVIGTGKKITLECSQTMGHDKMYWYQQDPGMELHLIHYSYGVNSTEKGDLSSESTVSRIRTEHFPLTLESARPSHTSQYLCASSDRGLGTNEKLFFGSGTQLSVL.